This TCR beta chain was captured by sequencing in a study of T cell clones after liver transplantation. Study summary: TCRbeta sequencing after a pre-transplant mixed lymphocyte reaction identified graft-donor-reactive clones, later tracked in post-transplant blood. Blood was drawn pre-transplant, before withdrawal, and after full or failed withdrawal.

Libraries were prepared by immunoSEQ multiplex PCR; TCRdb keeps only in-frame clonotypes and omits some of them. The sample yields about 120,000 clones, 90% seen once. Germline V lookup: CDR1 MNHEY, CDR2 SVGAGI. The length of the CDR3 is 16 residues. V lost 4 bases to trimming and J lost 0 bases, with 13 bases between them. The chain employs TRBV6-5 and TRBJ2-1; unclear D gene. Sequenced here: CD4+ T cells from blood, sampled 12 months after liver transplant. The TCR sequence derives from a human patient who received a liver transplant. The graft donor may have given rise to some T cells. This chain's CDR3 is CASSFRLFSSYNEQFF. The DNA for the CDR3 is TGTGCCAGCAGTTTTAGACTTTTTAGCTCCTACAATGAGCAGTTCTTC.